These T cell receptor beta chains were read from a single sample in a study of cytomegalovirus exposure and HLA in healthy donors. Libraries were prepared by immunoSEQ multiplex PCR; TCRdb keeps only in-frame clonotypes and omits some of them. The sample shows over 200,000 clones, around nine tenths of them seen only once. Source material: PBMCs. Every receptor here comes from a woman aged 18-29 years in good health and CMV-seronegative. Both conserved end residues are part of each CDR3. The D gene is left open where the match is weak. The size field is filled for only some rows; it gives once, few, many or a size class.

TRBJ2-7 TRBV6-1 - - CASSMVSSSYEQYF TGTGCCAGCAGTATGGTATCGAGCTCCTACGAGCAGTACTTC
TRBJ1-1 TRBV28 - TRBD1 CASRDRTGKNTEAFF TGTGCCAGCAGGGATAGGACAGGGAAGAACACTGAAGCTTTCTTT
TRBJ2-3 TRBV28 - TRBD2 CASSSPLLAGADTQYF TGTGCCAGCAGTTCTCCCCTCCTAGCGGGAGCAGATACGCAGTATTTT
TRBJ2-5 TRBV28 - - CASSLEGKRGETQYF TGTGCCAGCAGTTTGGAGGGTAAACGGGGAGAGACCCAGTACTTC
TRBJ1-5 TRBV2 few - CASSNHRAQPQHF TGTGCCAGCAGTAATCACAGGGCTCAGCCCCAGCATTTT
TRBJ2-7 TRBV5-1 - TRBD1 CASSLGDRGDYEQYF TGCGCCAGCAGCTTGGGGGACAGGGGGGATTACGAGCAGTACTTC
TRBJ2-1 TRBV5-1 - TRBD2 CASSLGEGYNEQFF TGCGCCAGCAGCTTGGGGGAGGGGTATAATGAGCAGTTCTTC
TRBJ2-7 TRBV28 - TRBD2 CASSLAALHYEQYF TGTGCCAGCAGTCTAGCGGCCCTGCACTACGAGCAGTACTTC
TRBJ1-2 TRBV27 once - CATSLGGLGGYTF TGTGCCACATCCTTGGGGGGGCTCGGTGGCTACACCTTC
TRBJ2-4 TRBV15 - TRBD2 CATSSSGGGSAKNIQYF TGTGCCACCAGCAGCTCGGGCGGGGGGTCGGCCAAAAACATTCAGTACTTC
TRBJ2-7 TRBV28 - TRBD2 CASSPGTSVRGEQYF TGTGCCAGCAGTCCCGGGACTAGCGTACGAGGCGAGCAGTACTTC
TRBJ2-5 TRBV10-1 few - CASSESTPGHQYF TGCGCCAGCAGTGAGTCGACTCCAGGACATCAGTACTTC
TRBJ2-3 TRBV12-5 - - CASGLRGTDTQYF TGTGCTAGTGGTTTGAGAGGCACAGATACGCAGTATTTT
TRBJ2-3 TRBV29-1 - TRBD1 CSVPGGGTQYF TGCAGCGTGCCAGGGGGTGGTACGCAGTATTTT
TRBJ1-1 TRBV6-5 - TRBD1 CASGQGYGEAFF TGTGCCAGCGGACAGGGCTACGGTGAAGCTTTCTTT
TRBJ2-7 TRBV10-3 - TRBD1 CAISWDRTYEQYF TGTGCCATCAGTTGGGACAGGACCTACGAGCAGTACTTC
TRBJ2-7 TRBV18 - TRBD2 CASSPSTSFEQYF TGTGCCAGCTCACCGTCGACTAGCTTCGAGCAGTACTTC
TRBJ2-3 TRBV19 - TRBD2 CASYSGRARDTQYF TGTGCCAGCTATAGCGGGAGGGCCAGGGATACGCAGTATTTT
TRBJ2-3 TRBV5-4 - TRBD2 CASSLGTRLTDTQYF TGTGCCAGCAGCTTAGGGACTAGACTCACAGATACGCAGTATTTT
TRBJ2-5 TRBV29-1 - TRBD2 CSVSGTSGRNRETQYF TGCAGCGTGTCCGGGACTAGCGGGCGGAACCGAGAGACCCAGTACTTC
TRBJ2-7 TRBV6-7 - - CASSYSNLPGLSALYYEQYF TGTGCCAGCAGTTACTCGAACCTCCCGGGACTTAGCGCTTTGTACTACGAGCAGTACTTC
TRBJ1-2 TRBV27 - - CASSLSGTTNYGYTF TGTGCCAGCAGTTTATCGGGGACAACTAACTATGGCTACACCTTC
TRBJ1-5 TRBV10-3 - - CAISESLASNQPQHF TGTGCCATCAGTGAGTCGTTGGCTAGCAATCAGCCCCAGCATTTT
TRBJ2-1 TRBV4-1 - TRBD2 CASSQGGLAGDEQFF TGCGCCAGCAGCCAAGGAGGACTAGCGGGAGATGAGCAGTTCTTC